The 4 T cell receptor beta chains below come from one sample, sequenced in a study of blood T cell repertoires in COVID-19. Clones were read by immunoSEQ multiplex PCR, and TCRdb kept only the in-frame ones, dropping some. The sample gives around 170,000 clones, around 87% of which show up once; around 0.63% is in the top ten. The sample consisted of peripheral blood. The receptors originated from a man between 60 and 70 years old with COVID-19, enrolled during active disease.

The CDR3 protein is CASSKPPRQVDSGNTIYF. CDR3 DNA: TGTGCCAGCAGCAAACCCCCCAGGCAGGTCGACTCTGGAAACACCATATATTTT. This sequence joins TRBV21-1 and TRBJ1-3; the D call TRBD1 from the table was never checked on the DNA. TRBV21-1 is shown as a pseudogene. This CDR3 is built from 18 residues.

CDR3 sequence: CASSVVSSETQYF. As DNA, the CDR3 is TGTGCCAGCAGCGTAGTTAGTTCAGAGACCCAGTACTTC. The chain links TRBV9 to TRBJ2-5; D remains ambiguous. Germline CDR1 reads SGDLS; CDR2 reads YYNGEE. V lost 0 bases and J lost 4, with 7 bases in between. The CDR3 runs to 13 residues.

The rearrangement links TRBV3-1 (or the pseudogene TRBV3-2) to TRBJ1-2, with TRBD1 identical over 7 bases. This CDR3 has 18 amino acids. V shed 4 bases, J shed 4 bases, and the junction held 18 bases outside the gene matches. Germline values: CDR1 LGHDT, CDR2 YNNKEL (reference sequence). CDR3 sequence (DNA): TGTGCCAGCAGCCCTTCACAGGGGACCCTATCAAACTCCTATGGCTACACCTTC. It is translated as CASSPSQGTLSNSYGYTF.

CDR3 nucleotide sequence: TGTGCCAGCAGCCGGGGACAAAGGATGGGAAAACTGTTTTTT. This sequence encodes CASSRGQRMGKLFF. The rearrangement joins TRBV6-5 to TRBJ1-4, with D maybe TRBD1 (6 bases). The V and J ends lost 6 bases and 10 bases respectively, with 18 bases between them. The CDR3 contains 14 residues. Germline CDR1 MNHEY, CDR2 SVGAGI.